The rows below give T cell receptor beta chains drawn from one sample of a study of blood T cells in healthy people across ages. Via MiXCR, TCRdb re-called the 5' RACE reads, giving one row per CDR3 protein. In the table there are approximately 1,000,000 distinct CDR3 sequences, 40% to 45% of which are singletons. The sequencing sample was made of blood. These receptors all come from a woman aged 55 to 70 in good health. Each CDR3 is given with its conserved first and last residue. D genes are given only for firm matches. Part of the rows lack a size; the others show once, few, many or a class for expanded clones.

CDR3 protein,CDR3 DNA,V gene,J gene,D gene,clone size
CASSQDPGQFTDTQYF,TGTGCCAGCAGCCAAGACCCGGGACAGTTCACAGATACGCAGTATTTT,TRBV4-2,TRBJ2-3,TRBD1,few
CATSRDPTVQETQYF,TGTGCCACCAGCAGAGATCCCACTGTCCAAGAGACCCAGTACTTC,TRBV15,TRBJ2-5,.,.
CATRSGLNYGYTF,TGTGCCACCCGATCAGGGTTGAACTATGGCTACACCTTC,TRBV28,TRBJ1-2,.,.
CASSPGRSETQYF,TGTGCCAGCAGCCCAGGGAGGTCGGAGACCCAGTACTTC,TRBV4-2,TRBJ2-5,.,few
CASSQGTRNPPRNEQYF,TGTGCCAGCAGCCAAGGGACTAGAAACCCCCCCCGCAATGAGCAGTACTTC,TRBV7-6,TRBJ2-7,TRBD2,.
CASSRTQGETQYF,TGTGCCAGCAGTCGGACTCAGGGAGAGACCCAGTACTTC,TRBV12-3/TRBV12-4,TRBJ2-5,.,.
CASSPPPGRSTDTQYF,TGTGCCAGCAGCCCCCCCCCCGGTAGAAGCACAGATACGCAGTATTTT,TRBV7-2,TRBJ2-3,.,few
CASSLKEYYEQYF,TGTGCCAGCTCACTCAAGGAGTACTACGAGCAGTACTTC,TRBV18,TRBJ2-7,.,.
CASRPDRGWQPQHF,TGTGCCAGCAGACCGGACAGGGGCTGGCAGCCCCAGCATTTT,TRBV27,TRBJ1-5,TRBD1,.
CASSLVAGGQETQYF,TGTGCCAGCAGTTTAGTGGCGGGAGGACAAGAGACCCAGTACTTC,TRBV12-3/TRBV12-4,TRBJ2-5,TRBD2,many
CASSFGGSYNSPLHF,TGTGCCAGCAGTTTCGGGGGCTCCTATAATTCACCCCTCCACTTT,TRBV27,TRBJ1-6,.,few
CAGSKGLAEGYEQYF,TGTGCCGGCAGCAAGGGACTAGCGGAGGGGTACGAGCAGTACTTC,TRBV7-9,TRBJ2-7,TRBD2,.
CAGNNHYEQYF,TGCGCCGGGAACAACCATTACGAGCAGTACTTC,TRBV30,TRBJ2-7,.,.
CASSKTVGGAGANVLTF,TGTGCCAGCAGCAAGACCGTGGGGGGAGCTGGGGCCAACGTCCTGACTTTC,TRBV3-1,TRBJ2-6,.,few
CASSPPDWGEQYF,TGTGCCAGCAGCCCCCCGGACTGGGGCGAGCAGTACTTC,TRBV3-1,TRBJ2-7,.,.
CASSLLTPLAGEETQYF,TGCGCCAGCAGCCTACTCACACCTCTAGCGGGAGAAGAGACCCAGTACTTC,TRBV4-1,TRBJ2-5,TRBD2,once
CSARDRSSGDPWTQYF,TGCAGTGCTAGAGATCGGTCTAGCGGGGATCCGTGGACCCAGTACTTC,TRBV20-1,TRBJ2-5,TRBD2,few
CASSFRSVSGTQYF,TGTGCCAGCAGTTTTAGGTCCGTTTCGGGGACCCAGTACTTC,TRBV12-3/TRBV12-4,TRBJ2-5,.,.
CASSRLQRRDEKLFF,TGTGCCAGCAGCCGCTTACAGCGACGGGATGAAAAACTGTTTTTT,TRBV14,TRBJ1-4,.,.
CASSSLDRSKNIQYF,TGTGCCAGCAGCTCATTGGACAGGAGCAAAAACATTCAGTACTTC,TRBV7-2,TRBJ2-4,TRBD1,.
CASSSKGTGGYEQYF,TGTGCCAGCAGCTCGAAAGGGACAGGGGGGTACGAGCAGTACTTC,TRBV7-6,TRBJ2-7,TRBD1,few
CASSLKGLAGGGEQFF,TGTGCCAGCAGCTTAAAGGGACTAGCGGGAGGCGGTGAGCAGTTCTTC,TRBV7-6,TRBJ2-1,TRBD2,.
CSVYRDTLQETQYF,TGCAGCGTGTACCGGGACACTCTCCAAGAGACCCAGTACTTC,TRBV29-1,TRBJ2-5,.,many
CASSPDDQREGSYNEQFF,TGTGCCAGCAGCCCAGATGATCAGCGGGAGGGCTCCTACAATGAGCAGTTCTTC,TRBV7-2,TRBJ2-1,TRBD2,.
CASSENHLIPNTEAFF,TGTGCCAGCAGTGAAAACCACTTGATCCCCAACACTGAAGCTTTCTTT,TRBV6-1,TRBJ1-1,.,.
CASRGLYEQYF,TGTGCCAGCAGGGGCCTCTACGAGCAGTACTTC,TRBV27,TRBJ2-7,.,many
CSVGVGGLANYEQYF,TGCAGCGTTGGGGTCGGAGGGCTAGCAAACTACGAGCAGTACTTC,TRBV29-1,TRBJ2-7,.,.
CASRFQGGKQYF,TGTGCCAGCAGATTCCAGGGTGGCAAGCAGTACTTC,TRBV27,TRBJ2-4,.,.
CASQRAGTRETQYF,TGTGCCAGCCAGAGGGCGGGGACACGGGAGACCCAGTACTTC,TRBV27,TRBJ2-5,.,.
CSATRREAREWGQETQYF,TGCAGTGCTACGAGACGCGAGGCGCGGGAGTGGGGTCAAGAGACCCAGTACTTC,TRBV20-1,TRBJ2-5,TRBD2,once
CASSPQLAGGGTQYF,TGTGCCAGCAGCCCCCAGCTAGCGGGAGGGGGTACGCAGTATTTT,TRBV7-3,TRBJ2-3,TRBD2,.
CASSDENRGLAGDLEFF,TGTGCCAGCAGTGACGAGAACAGGGGACTAGCGGGAGACCTCGAGTTCTTC,TRBV25-1,TRBJ2-1,TRBD2,few
CASSDDTGTLNSNQPQHF,TGTGCCAGCAGTGACGACACCGGGACTCTTAATAGCAATCAGCCCCAGCATTTT,TRBV25-1,TRBJ1-5,.,.
CASSQTPGRRSNQPQHF,TGTGCCAGCAGTCAGACTCCGGGACGCCGGAGCAATCAGCCCCAGCATTTT,TRBV27,TRBJ1-5,.,few
CASSLRWPAASSYEQYF,TGTGCCAGCAGCTTAAGATGGCCAGCGGCAAGCTCCTACGAGCAGTACTTC,TRBV7-8,TRBJ2-7,.,.
CSGGQDGNYGYTF,TGCAGCGGTGGACAGGACGGTAACTATGGCTACACCTTC,TRBV29-1,TRBJ1-2,TRBD1,few
CSARIGRSSYNEQFF,TGCAGTGCTAGGATTGGCCGGAGCTCCTACAATGAGCAGTTCTTC,TRBV20-1,TRBJ2-1,.,few
CASSSQGYSYNEQFF,TGTGCCAGCAGCTCGCAGGGATACTCCTACAATGAGCAGTTCTTC,TRBV5-5,TRBJ2-1,.,.
CAWSLLYGYTF,TGTGCCTGGAGTCTTCTCTATGGCTACACCTTC,TRBV30,TRBJ1-2,.,.
CANSLGARGVGDEQYF,TGTGCCAACAGTTTGGGAGCTAGAGGGGTGGGGGATGAGCAGTACTTC,TRBV12-3/TRBV12-4,TRBJ2-7,.,.
CASSPTVENGYTF,TGTGCCAGCTCACCAACCGTCGAGAATGGCTACACCTTC,TRBV18,TRBJ1-2,.,.
CASSLVRTSGEHNEQFF,TGTGCCAGCAGCTTAGTCAGGACTAGCGGGGAACACAATGAGCAGTTCTTC,TRBV7-8,TRBJ2-1,TRBD2,few
CASSFPWTSGQEAQYF,TGCGCCAGCAGCTTCCCGTGGACTAGCGGTCAAGAGGCCCAGTACTTC,TRBV5-1,TRBJ2-5,TRBD2,once
CASSVGDRGVEQYF,TGTGCCAGCAGCGTAGGGGACAGGGGGGTAGAGCAGTACTTC,TRBV9,TRBJ2-7,TRBD1,few
CSVDRGLGTEAFF,TGCAGCGTTGATCGGGGGCTGGGAACTGAAGCTTTCTTT,TRBV29-1,TRBJ1-1,.,.
CTSSLEGLAGGPNTQYF,TGTACCAGCAGTTTAGAGGGACTAGCGGGAGGGCCGAATACGCAGTATTTT,TRBV27,TRBJ2-3,TRBD2,.
CASSLGGSGADTQYF,TGTGCCAGCAGCTTAGGGGGGTCGGGAGCAGATACGCAGTATTTT,TRBV7-3,TRBJ2-3,.,.
CASSPGLDTDTQYF,TGCGCCAGCAGCCCGGGACTCGACACAGATACGCAGTATTTT,TRBV5-1,TRBJ2-3,.,.
CATSRDGTKETQYF,TGTGCCACCAGCAGAGATGGAACGAAAGAGACCCAGTACTTC,TRBV15,TRBJ2-5,.,.
CASRRDSPYGQFF,TGTGCCAGCAGGAGGGACAGCCCCTACGGGCAGTTCTTC,TRBV6-1,TRBJ2-1,TRBD1,.